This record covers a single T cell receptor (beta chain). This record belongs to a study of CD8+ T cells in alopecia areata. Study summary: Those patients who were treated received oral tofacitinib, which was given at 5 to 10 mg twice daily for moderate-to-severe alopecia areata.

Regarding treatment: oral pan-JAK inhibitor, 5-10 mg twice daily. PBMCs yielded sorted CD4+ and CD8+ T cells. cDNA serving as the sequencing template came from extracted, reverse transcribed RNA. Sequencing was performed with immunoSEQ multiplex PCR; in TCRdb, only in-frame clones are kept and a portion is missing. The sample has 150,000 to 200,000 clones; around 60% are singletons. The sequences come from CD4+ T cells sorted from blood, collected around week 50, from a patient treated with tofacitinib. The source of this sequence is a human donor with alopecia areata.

The CDR3 DNA reads as TGTGCCTGGAGTGTACGTACGGGAGGGACCCAGTACTTC. Its translation: CAWSVRTGGTQYF. The rearrangement links TRBV30 to TRBJ2-5, with TRBD2 identical over 7 bases. CDR1 is GTSNPN, CDR2 SVGIG, per germline (reference sequence). The junction had 5 bases not matched to a gene; V was cut back by 0 bases and J by 7 bases. This CDR3 region has 13 residues.